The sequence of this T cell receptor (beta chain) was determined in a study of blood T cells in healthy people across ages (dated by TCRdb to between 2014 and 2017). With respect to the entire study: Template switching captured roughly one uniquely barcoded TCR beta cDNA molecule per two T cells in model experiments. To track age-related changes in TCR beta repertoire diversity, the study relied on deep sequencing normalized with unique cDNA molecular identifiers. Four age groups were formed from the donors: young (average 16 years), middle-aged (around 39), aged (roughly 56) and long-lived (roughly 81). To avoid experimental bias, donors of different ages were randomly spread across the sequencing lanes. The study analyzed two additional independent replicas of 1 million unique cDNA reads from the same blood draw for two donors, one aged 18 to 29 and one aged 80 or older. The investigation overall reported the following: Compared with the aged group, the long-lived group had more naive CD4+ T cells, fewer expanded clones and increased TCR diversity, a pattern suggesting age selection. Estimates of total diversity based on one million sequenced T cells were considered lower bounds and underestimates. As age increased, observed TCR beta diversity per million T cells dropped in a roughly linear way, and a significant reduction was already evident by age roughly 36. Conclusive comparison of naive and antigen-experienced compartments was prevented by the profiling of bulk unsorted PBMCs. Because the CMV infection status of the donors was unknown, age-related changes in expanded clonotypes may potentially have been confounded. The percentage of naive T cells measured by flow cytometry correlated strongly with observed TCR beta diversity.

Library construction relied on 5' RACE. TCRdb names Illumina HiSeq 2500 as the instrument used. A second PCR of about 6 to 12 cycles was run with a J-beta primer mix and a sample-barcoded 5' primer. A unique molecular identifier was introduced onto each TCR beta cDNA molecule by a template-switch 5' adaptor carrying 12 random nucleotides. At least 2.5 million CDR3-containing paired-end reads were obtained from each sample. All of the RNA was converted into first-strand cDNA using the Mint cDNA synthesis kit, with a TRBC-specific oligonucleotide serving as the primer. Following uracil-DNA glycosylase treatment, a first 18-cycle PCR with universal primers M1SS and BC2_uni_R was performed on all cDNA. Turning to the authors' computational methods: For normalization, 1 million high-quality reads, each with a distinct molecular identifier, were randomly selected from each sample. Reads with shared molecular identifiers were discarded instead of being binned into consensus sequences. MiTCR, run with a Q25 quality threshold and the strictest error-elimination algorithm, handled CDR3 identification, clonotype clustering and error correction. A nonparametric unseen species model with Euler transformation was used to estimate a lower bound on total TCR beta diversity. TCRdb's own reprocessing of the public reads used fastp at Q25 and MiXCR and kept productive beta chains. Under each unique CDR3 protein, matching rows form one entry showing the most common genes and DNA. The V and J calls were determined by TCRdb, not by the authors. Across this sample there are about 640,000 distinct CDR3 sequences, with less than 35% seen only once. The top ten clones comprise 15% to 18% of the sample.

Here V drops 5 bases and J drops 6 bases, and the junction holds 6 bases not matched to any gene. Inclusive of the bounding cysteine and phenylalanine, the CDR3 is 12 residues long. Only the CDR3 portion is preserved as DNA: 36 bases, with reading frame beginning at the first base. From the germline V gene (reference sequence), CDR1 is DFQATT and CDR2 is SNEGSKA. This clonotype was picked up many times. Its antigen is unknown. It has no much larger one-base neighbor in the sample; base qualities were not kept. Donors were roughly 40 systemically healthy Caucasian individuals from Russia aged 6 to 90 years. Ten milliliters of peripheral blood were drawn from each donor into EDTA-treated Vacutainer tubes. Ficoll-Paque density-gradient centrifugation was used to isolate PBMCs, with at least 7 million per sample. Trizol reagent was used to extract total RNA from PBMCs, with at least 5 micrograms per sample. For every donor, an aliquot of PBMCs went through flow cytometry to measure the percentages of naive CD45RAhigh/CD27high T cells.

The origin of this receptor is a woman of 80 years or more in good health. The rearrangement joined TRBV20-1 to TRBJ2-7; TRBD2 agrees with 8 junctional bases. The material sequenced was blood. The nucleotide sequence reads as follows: TGCAGTGCTGGTGGGCTAGCGGGCGAGCAGTACTTC. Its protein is CSAGGLAGEQYF.